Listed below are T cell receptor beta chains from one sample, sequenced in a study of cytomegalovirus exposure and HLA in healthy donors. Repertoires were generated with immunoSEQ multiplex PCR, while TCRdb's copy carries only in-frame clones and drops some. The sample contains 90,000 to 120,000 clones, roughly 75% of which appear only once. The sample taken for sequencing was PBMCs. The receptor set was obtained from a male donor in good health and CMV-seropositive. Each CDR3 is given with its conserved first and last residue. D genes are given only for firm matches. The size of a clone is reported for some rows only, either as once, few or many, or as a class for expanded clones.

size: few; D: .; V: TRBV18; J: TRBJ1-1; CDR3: CASSPQEDLNTEAFF; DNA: TGTGCCAGCTCACCCCAGGAGGACTTGAACACTGAAGCTTTCTTT
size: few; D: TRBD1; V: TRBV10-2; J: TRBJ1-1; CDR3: CASSKTGQLGTEAFF; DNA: TGCGCCAGCAGTAAAACGGGACAGTTAGGCACTGAAGCTTTCTTT
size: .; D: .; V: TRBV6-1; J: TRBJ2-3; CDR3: CASSEGWDLGRDTQYF; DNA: TGTGCCAGCAGTGAGGGATGGGACTTGGGAAGAGATACGCAGTATTTT
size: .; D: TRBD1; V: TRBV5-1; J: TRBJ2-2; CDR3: CASSLDTGGLNTGELFF; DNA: TGCGCCAGCAGCTTGGATACAGGGGGGTTGAACACCGGGGAGCTGTTTTTT
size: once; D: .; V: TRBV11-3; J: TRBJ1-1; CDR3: CASSLGGQPEAFF; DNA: TGTGCCAGCAGCTTGGGGGGGCAGCCTGAAGCTTTCTTT
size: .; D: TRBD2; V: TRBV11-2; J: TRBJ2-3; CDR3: CASSPTLAGGPDTQYF; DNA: TGTGCCAGCAGCCCGACTCTAGCGGGGGGGCCAGATACGCAGTATTTT
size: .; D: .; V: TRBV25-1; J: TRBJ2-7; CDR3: CASNSQVDEQYF; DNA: TGTGCCAGCAACTCCCAGGTAGACGAGCAGTACTTC
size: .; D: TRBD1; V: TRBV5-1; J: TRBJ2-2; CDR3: CASSLTRQGYWALGTGELFF; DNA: TGCGCCAGCAGCCTCACCCGACAGGGGTATTGGGCCTTGGGCACCGGGGAGCTGTTTTTT
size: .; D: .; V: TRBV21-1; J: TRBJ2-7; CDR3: CASSKVDRQGASYEQYF; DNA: TGTGCCAGCAGCAAAGTCGACAGACAGGGGGCCTCCTACGAGCAGTACTTC
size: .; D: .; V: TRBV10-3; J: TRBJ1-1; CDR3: CAISDRGGRTEAFF; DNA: TGTGCCATCAGTGACCGGGGAGGTCGGACTGAAGCTTTCTTT
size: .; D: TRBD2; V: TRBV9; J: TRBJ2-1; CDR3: CASSVKTSGGHEQFF; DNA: TGTGCCAGCAGCGTAAAGACTAGCGGGGGCCATGAGCAGTTCTTC
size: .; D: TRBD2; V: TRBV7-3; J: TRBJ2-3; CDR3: CASSPWGTSGGRANTQYF; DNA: TGTGCCAGCAGCCCCTGGGGCACTAGCGGGGGTCGGGCAAATACGCAGTATTTT
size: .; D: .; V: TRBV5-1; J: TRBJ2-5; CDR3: CASSPGTSETQYF; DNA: TGCGCCAGCAGCCCTGGGACTTCTGAGACCCAGTACTTC
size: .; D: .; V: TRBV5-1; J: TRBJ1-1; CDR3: CASSPRTGGNTEAFF; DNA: TGCGCCAGCAGCCCCAGGACGGGAGGGAACACTGAAGCTTTCTTT